This is a list of T cell receptor beta chains from one sample in a study of identical twins. TCRdb reanalysed the 5' RACE reads using MiXCR and keeps one entry per CDR3 protein. The sample holds approximately 680,000 distinct CDR3 sequences; just over 7% are singletons and the top ten take 1.6%. This same sample was also part of a study on yellow fever vaccine responses in identical twins.

The sequencing sample was made of PBMCs. These receptors all stem from a woman younger than 30 in good health. Each CDR3 is given with its conserved first and last residue. A D gene is named only where the DNA matches it firmly. Clone sizes are given selectively: once, few, many, or a class where the clone is expanded.

>TRBJ1-1|TRBV5-1|many|NA
TGCGCCAGCAGCTTGGTGGGGGCATCGAACACTGAAGCTTTCTTT
CASSLVGASNTEAFF
>TRBJ2-7|TRBV20-1|NA|TRBD2
TGCAGTGCTAGTTTTCCTAGCGGGATTCCCTTATCCTACGAGCAGTACTTC
CSASFPSGIPLSYEQYF
>TRBJ2-3|TRBV25-1|NA|TRBD2
TGTGCCAGCGGACGAAGGGCGGGAGGGGGCATAGATACGCAGTATTTT
CASGRRAGGGIDTQYF
>TRBJ1-1|TRBV5-1|few|NA
TGCGCCAGCAGCTTATTTGGTGAGTCGTCCACTGAAGCTTTCTTT
CASSLFGESSTEAFF
>TRBJ1-2|TRBV13|many|TRBD1
TGTGCCAGCACTCATAGGGGACAGGGGGACTATGGCTACACCTTC
CASTHRGQGDYGYTF
>TRBJ1-1|TRBV10-3|NA|NA
TGTGCCATCAGTGATGGCACTACCGAAGCTTTCTTT
CAISDGTTEAFF
>TRBJ2-3|TRBV20-1|NA|TRBD2
TGCAGTGCTAGATCGGGACTAGCGGGAGGAGATACGCAGTATTTT
CSARSGLAGGDTQYF
>TRBJ2-2|TRBV7-3|NA|TRBD2
TGTGCCAGCAGCTCACTAGCGGGAGGTCCCGGGGAGCTGTTTTTT
CASSSLAGGPGELFF
>TRBJ2-4|TRBV5-1|many|NA
TGCGCCAGCAGCTTCCAGGGGAGTATCGCCAAAAACATTCAGTACTTC
CASSFQGSIAKNIQYF
>TRBJ2-1|TRBV12-3/TRBV12-4|many|NA
TGTGCCAGCAGTCAGACACGACGGGGAACATTCGAGCAGTTCTTC
CASSQTRRGTFEQFF
>TRBJ1-2|TRBV28|many|NA
TGTGCCAGCAGTTTAAGCACAGACTATGGCTACACCTTC
CASSLSTDYGYTF
>TRBJ2-2|TRBV10-3|NA|NA
TGTGCCATCAGTGAGCCCCAAAACAGATACACCGGGGAGCTGTTTTTT
CAISEPQNRYTGELFF
>TRBJ2-7|TRBV29-1|few|TRBD2
TGCAGCGCCGCGGGACTATCACGTACGGAGCAGTACTTC
CSAAGLSRTEQYF
>TRBJ2-5|TRBV7-9|few|TRBD2
TGTGCCAGCAGCTTAGACGGGACTACCAAACAAGAGACCCAGTACTTC
CASSLDGTTKQETQYF
>TRBJ1-2|TRBV10-3|many|NA
TGTGCCATTTTTTTTGGGGGCGAAAACTATGGCTACACCTTC
CAIFFGGENYGYTF
>TRBJ1-1|TRBV21-1|many|NA
TGTGCCAGCAGCAAAGCTGGGTATAAGACTGAAGCTTTCTTT
CASSKAGYKTEAFF
>TRBJ2-5|TRBV20-1|many|TRBD2
TGCAGTGCTTCGCGGACTAGCGGGGAAGAGACCCAGTACTTC
CSASRTSGEETQYF